This is a list of T cell receptor beta chains from one sample in a study of blood T cell repertoires in COVID-19. TCRdb's copy holds only in-frame clones and misses some; the assay was immunoSEQ multiplex PCR. The repertoire holds approximately 310,000 clones, with over 75% as singletons. The sample taken for sequencing was peripheral blood. These receptor sequences come from a woman aged 50 to 65 who had recovered from COVID-19. Each CDR3 is given with its conserved first and last residue. D genes are given only for firm matches. Clone size is not always given. Where it is, it says once, few, many or a class for expanded clones.

-	-	TRBV7-2	TRBJ2-1	TGTGCCAGCAGCCGGAGGGCCCGCAATGAGCAGTTCTTC	CASSRRARNEQFF
-	TRBD1	TRBV5-6	TRBJ1-5	TGTGCCAGCAGCTTGTTCCAGGGGGCCGGCAATCAGCCCCAGCATTTT	CASSLFQGAGNQPQHF
-	-	TRBV5-1	TRBJ2-3	TGCGCCAGCAGCTTCACAGAGACCTCAGATACGCAGTATTTT	CASSFTETSDTQYF
-	-	TRBV4-3	TRBJ2-7	TGCGCCAGCAGCCAATGGGAAGGGGTCGACTACGAGCAGTACTTC	CASSQWEGVDYEQYF
few	-	TRBV5-4	TRBJ1-6	TGTGCCAGCAGCTTCCGGACAGTTGGGTCACCCCTCCACTTT	CASSFRTVGSPLHF
once	TRBD1	TRBV7-2	TRBJ1-2	TGTGCCAGCAGGTCCGACAGGGCTAATAGCTACACCTTC	CASRSDRANSYTF
-	-	TRBV5-5	TRBJ2-7	TGTGCCAGCAGCTCACAACTAGGGAAGGGCGAGCAGTACTTC	CASSSQLGKGEQYF
-	-	TRBV5-5	TRBJ2-7	TGTGCCAGCAGCATCACCTACGAGCAGTACTTC	CASSITYEQYF
-	-	TRBV24-1	TRBJ2-7	TGTGCCACCAGTCTTAAGGGGACCTACGAGCAGTACTTC	CATSLKGTYEQYF
-	-	TRBV18	TRBJ1-6	TGTGCCAGCTCACCAAGTCTGTCAGGGAATAATTCACCCCTCCACTTT	CASSPSLSGNNSPLHF
-	TRBD1	TRBV27	TRBJ1-2	TGTGCCAGCAGCAGGACAGGGGGAACGGGTGGCTACACCTTC	CASSRTGGTGGYTF
-	-	TRBV6-6	TRBJ1-2	TGTGCCAGCAGTGGGGGCACAGGGGGCTACACCTTC	CASSGGTGGYTF
-	TRBD1	TRBV3-1/TRBV3-2	TRBJ2-7	TGTGCCAGCAGCCAGCGGGACAGGGGGAACGAGCAGTACTTC	CASSQRDRGNEQYF
-	-	TRBV6-5	TRBJ1-6	TGTGCCAGCAGCCCCAGTGGTTCCTATAATTCACCCCTCCACTTT	CASSPSGSYNSPLHF
-	-	TRBV28	TRBJ1-4	TGTGCCAGCAGTTTTGACCGGAGAACTAATGAAAAACTGTTTTTT	CASSFDRRTNEKLFF
-	-	TRBV28	TRBJ2-1	TGTGCCAGCGCGGAGGGGGCTTGGGATGAGCAGTTCTTC	CASAEGAWDEQFF
once	-	TRBV19	TRBJ1-3	TGTGCCAGTAGTATGTTTGTCGGGCAGGGTGGAAACACCATATATTTT	CASSMFVGQGGNTIYF
-	-	TRBV5-1	TRBJ2-7	TGCGCCAGCAGCCAAAGAGAGGGATCCGAGCAGTACTTC	CASSQREGSEQYF
-	TRBD1	TRBV18	TRBJ2-6	TGTGCCAGCTCGGACGACAGGGGTTATTCCTCTGGGGCCAACGTCCTGACTTTC	CASSDDRGYSSGANVLTF
-	TRBD1	TRBV7-2	TRBJ1-1	TGTGCCAGCAGCCGTCCTACAGGGGGCGACGCTGAAGCTTTCTTT	CASSRPTGGDAEAFF
-	-	TRBV7-8	TRBJ1-2	TGTGCCAGCAGCTTAGTCATGGGCGAGGGCATCTCTGGCTACACCTTC	CASSLVMGEGISGYTF
-	-	TRBV6-1	TRBJ2-6	TGTGCCAGCAGTGACGACAGGTTCATAGACGGGGCCAACGTCCTGACTTTC	CASSDDRFIDGANVLTF
-	-	TRBV6-6	TRBJ1-5	TGTGCCAGCAGCCCCGGGTCGGCTTATAGCAATCAGCCCCAGCATTTT	CASSPGSAYSNQPQHF
-	TRBD2	TRBV9	TRBJ2-3	TGTGCCAGCAGCGTAGGAGGGACTAGCGGGATCACAGATACGCAGTATTTT	CASSVGGTSGITDTQYF
-	-	TRBV2	TRBJ2-1	TGTGCCATCGCAGTCGACAGACAAGCCTACAATGAGCAGTTCTTC	CAIAVDRQAYNEQFF
-	-	TRBV6-5	TRBJ1-2	TGTGCCAGTGTATCCCGTTTGGGCGTCAACTATGGCTACACCTTC	CASVSRLGVNYGYTF
-	TRBD2	TRBV10-1	TRBJ2-1	TGCGCCAGCAGAGGGACTAGCGGGGTTTACAATGAGCAGTTCTTC	CASRGTSGVYNEQFF
-	-	TRBV24-1	TRBJ2-1	TGTGCCACCAGTGATTCGACTAGACTGGGGAATGAGCAGTTCTTC	CATSDSTRLGNEQFF
-	-	TRBV28	TRBJ2-5	TGTGCCAGCAGTTTAGCGGCGACTAGTTTAGAGACCCAGTACTTC	CASSLAATSLETQYF
-	TRBD1	TRBV7-9	TRBJ1-1	TGTGCCAGCAGCTTAGTGACAGGGCAGGGGAACACTGAAGCTTTCTTT	CASSLVTGQGNTEAFF
-	TRBD2	TRBV4-2	TRBJ2-5	TGTGCCAGCAGCCAGTGGGGCGGGAATAGCGGGAGCCCGGAGACCCAGTACTTC	CASSQWGGNSGSPETQYF
once	-	TRBV6-2/TRBV6-3	TRBJ1-2	TGTGCCAGCAGTTTTGTCAGTGCTGGCTACACCTTC	CASSFVSAGYTF
-	-	TRBV7-8	TRBJ1-2	TGTGCCAGCACCAACAACTTTGTGACAGGAGCCTATGGCTACACCTTC	CASTNNFVTGAYGYTF
-	TRBD1	TRBV6-1	TRBJ1-2	TGTGCCAGCAGTGAAAGGGAGACAGGGGGCGGAGGCTACACCTTC	CASSERETGGGGYTF
-	-	TRBV19	TRBJ2-3	TGTGCCAGTAGTATCACAACCGGGGCGCAGTATTTT	CASSITTGAQYF
once	TRBD1	TRBV7-2	TRBJ1-2	TGTGCCAGCAGATATAGTGGGGACAGGGTCGGCTACACCTTC	CASRYSGDRVGYTF
-	-	TRBV7-2	TRBJ2-7	TGTGCCAGCAGCTTAACAGGGATCTCCTACGAGCAGTACTTC	CASSLTGISYEQYF
-	TRBD1	TRBV28	TRBJ1-2	TGTGCCAGCAGTTTATCAGGCAGGGGGCGCGGCTACACCTTC	CASSLSGRGRGYTF
-	-	TRBV7-2	TRBJ2-7	TGTGCCAGCAGCTTAGCTTCAGCCTACGAGCAGTACTTC	CASSLASAYEQYF
-	-	TRBV28	TRBJ1-4	TGTGCCAGCAGTTCCGACAGGAGGCATGAAAAACTGTTTTTT	CASSSDRRHEKLFF
-	-	TRBV5-8	TRBJ1-5	TGTGCCAGCAGCGCCCCGGGTACCAAACAGCCCCAGCATTTT	CASSAPGTKQPQHF
-	TRBD1	TRBV6-6	TRBJ2-7	TGTGCCAGCAGTTACAAGACGGGACAGAGGGCATACGAGCAGTACTTC	CASSYKTGQRAYEQYF
-	TRBD1	TRBV7-9	TRBJ2-1	TGTGCCAGCACCACGACAGGGGGTGGCGAGTACTCCTACAATGAGCAGTTCTTC	CASTTTGGGEYSYNEQFF